This TCR beta chain was documented in a study of CXCR3-negative and CXCR3-positive naive CD8 T cells. Study-wide points: TRB CDR3 hydrophobicity was greater in CXCR3-positive naive cells than in CXCR3-negative naive cells.

The CDR3 covers 18 residues. CDR1 is SGHVS, CDR2 FNYEAQ, per germline. Remarks on this clonotype: Its antigen is still unknown.

The libraries of TRB cDNA were constructed through 5' RACE using UMI labels. TCRdb re-called the 5' RACE reads; every CDR3 protein appears as one record, without DNA. This repertoire includes over 150,000 distinct CDR3 sequences. The sequence derives from a human donor in good health. Some clones in this sample may be carry-over from other donors' samples. Sequenced material: naive CXCR3+ CD8+ T cells from blood. Subset here: CD45RO-CCR7+CD27+CD95- naive CD8+ T cells expressing CXCR3 (TNR3+). This sequence joins TRBV7-6 and TRBJ2-1; the TRBD1 assignment by TCRdb is unverifiable without DNA. This CDR3 reads CASSLTEGATGGINEQFF.